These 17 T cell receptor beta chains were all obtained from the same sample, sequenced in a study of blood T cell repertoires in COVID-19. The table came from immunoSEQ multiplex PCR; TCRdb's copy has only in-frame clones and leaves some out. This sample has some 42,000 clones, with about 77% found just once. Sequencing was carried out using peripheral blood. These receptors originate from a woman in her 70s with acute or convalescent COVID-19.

For the CDR3, the DNA is TGCGCCAGCAGCGCCCGACAGGGGCACCAAGAGACCCAGTACTTC. Amino acid sequence: CASSARQGHQETQYF. The chain carries TRBV5-1 and TRBJ2-5; TRBD1 matches at 8 bases. Looked up from germline, CDR1 is SGHRS and CDR2 is YFSETQ. The CDR3 spans 15 residues. The J segment lost 0 bases and the V segment lost 4 bases, leaving 5 bases of the junction unmatched.

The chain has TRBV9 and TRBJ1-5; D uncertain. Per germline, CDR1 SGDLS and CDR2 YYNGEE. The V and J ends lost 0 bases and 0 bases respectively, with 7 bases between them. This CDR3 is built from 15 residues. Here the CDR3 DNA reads TGTGCCAGCAGCGTAGGTGAGGGTAGCAATCAGCCCCAGCATTTT. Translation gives CASSVGEGSNQPQHF.

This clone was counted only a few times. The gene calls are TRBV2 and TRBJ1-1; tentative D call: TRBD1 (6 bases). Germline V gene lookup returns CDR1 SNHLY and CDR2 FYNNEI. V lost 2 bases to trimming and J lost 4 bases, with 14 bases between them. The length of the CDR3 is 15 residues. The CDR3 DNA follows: TGTGCCAGCAGTGAAAGGGGGACGAGGGGCACTGAAGCTTTCTTT. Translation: CASSERGTRGTEAFF.

CDR3 sequence: CASSRREGTGELFF. CDR3 in DNA: TGTGCCAGCAGCCGCCGGGAGGGCACCGGGGAGCTGTTTTTT. V is TRBV7-2 and J is TRBJ2-2; the match to TRBD2 covers 8 bases. The CDR3 sequence is 14 residues long. V shed 5 bases, J shed 4 bases, and the junction held 3 bases outside the gene matches. CDR1 is SGHTA and CDR2 is FQGNSA in the germline V gene.

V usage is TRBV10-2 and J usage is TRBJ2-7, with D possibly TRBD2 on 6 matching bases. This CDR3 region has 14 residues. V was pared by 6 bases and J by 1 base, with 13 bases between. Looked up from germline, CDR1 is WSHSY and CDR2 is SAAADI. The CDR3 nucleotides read TGCGCCAGCAGCAACACGGGAGCTTCCTACGAGCAGTACTTC. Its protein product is CASSNTGASYEQYF.

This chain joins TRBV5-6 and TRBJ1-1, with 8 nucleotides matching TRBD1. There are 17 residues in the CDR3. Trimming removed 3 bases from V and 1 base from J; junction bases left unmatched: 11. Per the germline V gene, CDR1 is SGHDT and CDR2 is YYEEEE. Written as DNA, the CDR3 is TGTGCCAGCAGCTCCATAGGGCAGGGGGCTGGGAACACTGAAGCTTTCTTT. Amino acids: CASSSIGQGAGNTEAFF.

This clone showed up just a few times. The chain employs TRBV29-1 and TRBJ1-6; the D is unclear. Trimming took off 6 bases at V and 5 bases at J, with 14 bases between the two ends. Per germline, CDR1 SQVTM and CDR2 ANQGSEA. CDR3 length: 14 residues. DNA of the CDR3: TGCAGCGTCGCGACGGCAGACAATAATTCACCCCTCCACTTT. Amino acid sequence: CSVATADNNSPLHF.

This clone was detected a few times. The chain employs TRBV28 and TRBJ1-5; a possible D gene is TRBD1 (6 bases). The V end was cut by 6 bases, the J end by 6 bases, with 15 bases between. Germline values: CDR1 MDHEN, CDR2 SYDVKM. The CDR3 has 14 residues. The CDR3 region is CASRGVRGGQPQHF. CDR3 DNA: TGTGCCAGCAGGGGGGTCAGGGGCGGTCAGCCCCAGCATTTT. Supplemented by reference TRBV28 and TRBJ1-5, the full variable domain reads DVKVTQSSRYLVKRTGEKVFLECVQDMDHENMFWYRQDPGLGLRLIYFSYDVKMKEKGDIPEGYSVSREKKERFSLILESASTNQTSMYLCASRGVRGGQPQHFGDGTRLSIL.

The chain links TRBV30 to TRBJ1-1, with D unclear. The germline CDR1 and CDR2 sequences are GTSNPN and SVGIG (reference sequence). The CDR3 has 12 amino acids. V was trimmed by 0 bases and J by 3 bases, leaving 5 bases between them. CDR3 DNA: TGTGCCTGGAGTGTCTCCGACACTGAAGCTTTCTTT. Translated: CAWSVSDTEAFF.

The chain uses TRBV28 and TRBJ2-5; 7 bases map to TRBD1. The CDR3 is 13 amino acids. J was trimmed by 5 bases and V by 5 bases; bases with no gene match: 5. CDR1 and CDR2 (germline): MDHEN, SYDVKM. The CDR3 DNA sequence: TGTGCCAGCAGTCCGACAGGGAAGGAGACCCAGTACTTC. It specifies CASSPTGKETQYF.

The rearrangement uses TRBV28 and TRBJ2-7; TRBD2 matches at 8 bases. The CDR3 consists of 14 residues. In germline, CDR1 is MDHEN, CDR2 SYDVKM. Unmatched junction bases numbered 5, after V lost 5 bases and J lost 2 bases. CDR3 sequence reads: CASSVGTSTYEQYF. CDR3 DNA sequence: TGTGCCAGCAGTGTCGGGACTAGTACCTACGAGCAGTACTTC.

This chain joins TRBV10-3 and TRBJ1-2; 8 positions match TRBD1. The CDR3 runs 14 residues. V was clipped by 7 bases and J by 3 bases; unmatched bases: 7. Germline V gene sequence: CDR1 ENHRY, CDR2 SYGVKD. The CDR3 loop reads CAITETGADYGYTF. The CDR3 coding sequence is TGTGCCATCACCGAGACAGGGGCGGACTATGGCTACACCTTC.

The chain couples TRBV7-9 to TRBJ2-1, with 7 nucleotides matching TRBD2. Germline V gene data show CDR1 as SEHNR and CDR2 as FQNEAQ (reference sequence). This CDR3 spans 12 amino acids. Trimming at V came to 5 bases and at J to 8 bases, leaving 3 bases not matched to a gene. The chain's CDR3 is CASSPTSDEQFF. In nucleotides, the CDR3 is TGTGCCAGCAGCCCTACTAGCGATGAGCAGTTCTTC.

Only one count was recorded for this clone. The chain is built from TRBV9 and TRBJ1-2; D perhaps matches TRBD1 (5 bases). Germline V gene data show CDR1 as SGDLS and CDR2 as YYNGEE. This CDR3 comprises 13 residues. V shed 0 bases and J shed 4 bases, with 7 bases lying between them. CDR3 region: CASSVAGFYGYTF. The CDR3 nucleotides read TGTGCCAGCAGCGTAGCAGGGTTCTATGGCTACACCTTC.

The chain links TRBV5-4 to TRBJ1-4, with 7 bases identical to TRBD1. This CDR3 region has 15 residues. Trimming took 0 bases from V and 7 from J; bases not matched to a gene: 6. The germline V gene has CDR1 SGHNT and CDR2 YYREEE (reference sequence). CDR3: CASSLGNRGAEKLFF. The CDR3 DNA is TGTGCCAGCAGCTTGGGAAACAGGGGTGCTGAAAAACTGTTTTTT.

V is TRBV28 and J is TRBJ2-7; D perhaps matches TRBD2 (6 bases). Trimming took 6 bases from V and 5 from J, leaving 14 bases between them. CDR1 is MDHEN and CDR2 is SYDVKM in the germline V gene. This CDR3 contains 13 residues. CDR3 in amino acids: CASRRDPNDEQYF. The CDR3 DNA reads TGTGCCAGCAGGCGGGACCCCAACGACGAGCAGTACTTC. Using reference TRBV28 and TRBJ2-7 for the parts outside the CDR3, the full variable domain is DVKVTQSSRYLVKRTGEKVFLECVQDMDHENMFWYRQDPGLGLRLIYFSYDVKMKEKGDIPEGYSVSREKKERFSLILESASTNQTSMYLCASRRDPNDEQYFGPGTRLTVT.

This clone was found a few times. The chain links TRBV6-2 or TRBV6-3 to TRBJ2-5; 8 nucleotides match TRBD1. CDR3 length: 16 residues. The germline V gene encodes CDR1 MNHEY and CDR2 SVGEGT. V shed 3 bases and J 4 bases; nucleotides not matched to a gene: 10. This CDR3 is CASSYFGQGALETQYF. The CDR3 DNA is TGTGCCAGCAGTTATTTTGGCCAGGGGGCTTTAGAGACCCAGTACTTC.